The rows below give T cell receptor beta chains drawn from one sample of a study of blood T cell repertoires in COVID-19. The data were produced by immunoSEQ multiplex PCR, yet TCRdb's version contains in-frame clones alone and is incomplete. Of under 80,000 clones listed, 70% to 90% are singletons. The sample was peripheral blood. The receptors come from a man between 65 and 79 years old with acute or convalescent COVID-19. CDR3s include the opening cysteine and the closing phenylalanine or tryptophan. Each record gives: D gene, clone size, V gene, J gene, CDR3 protein, CDR3 DNA. D genes are given only for firm matches. The size of a clone is reported for some rows only, either as once, few or many, or as a class for expanded clones.

D: TRBD1; size: .; V: TRBV3-1/TRBV3-2; J: TRBJ1-1; CDR3: CASSRTGDEAFF; DNA: TGTGCCAGCAGCCGGACAGGGGACGAAGCTTTCTTT
D: TRBD2; size: .; V: TRBV4-1; J: TRBJ2-5; CDR3: CASSTGSTSGQETQYF; DNA: TGCGCCAGCAGCACCGGATCGACTAGCGGCCAAGAGACCCAGTACTTC
D: .; size: .; V: TRBV7-2; J: TRBJ2-7; CDR3: CASSPRTLYEQYF; DNA: TGTGCCAGCAGCCCCCGGACATTATACGAGCAGTACTTC
D: TRBD1; size: .; V: TRBV28; J: TRBJ1-6; CDR3: CASSLRQGRGSYNSPLHF; DNA: TGTGCCAGCAGTTTACGACAGGGGCGCGGCTCCTATAATTCACCCCTCCACTTT
D: .; size: .; V: TRBV7-9; J: TRBJ1-1; CDR3: CASSLVSNAGLTEAFF; DNA: TGTGCCAGCAGCTTAGTCTCCAACGCCGGTTTGACTGAAGCTTTCTTT
D: .; size: .; V: TRBV9; J: TRBJ1-1; CDR3: CASSVVTVNTEAFF; DNA: TGTGCCAGCAGCGTAGTAACAGTTAACACTGAAGCTTTCTTT
D: TRBD2; size: .; V: TRBV7-2; J: TRBJ2-1; CDR3: CASSTRLAPEQFF; DNA: TGTGCCAGCAGCACCCGACTAGCGCCTGAGCAGTTCTTC
D: TRBD1; size: .; V: TRBV18; J: TRBJ2-7; CDR3: CASSPGTDSYEQYF; DNA: TGTGCCAGCTCACCCGGGACAGACTCCTACGAGCAGTACTTC
D: TRBD1; size: .; V: TRBV3-1/TRBV3-2; J: TRBJ1-2; CDR3: CASRPGQAHNYGYTF; DNA: TGTGCCAGCAGGCCGGGACAGGCACATAACTATGGCTACACCTTC
D: .; size: .; V: TRBV2; J: TRBJ1-3; CDR3: CASSEEGGGGNTIYF; DNA: TGTGCCAGCAGTGAAGAAGGTGGAGGGGGAAACACCATATATTTT
D: .; size: .; V: TRBV13; J: TRBJ1-2; CDR3: CASNDQLNHRGYTF; DNA: TGTGCCAGCAATGACCAACTCAACCACAGGGGCTACACCTTC
D: .; size: .; V: TRBV6-2/TRBV6-3; J: TRBJ1-3; CDR3: CASSQQRGSGNTIYF; DNA: TGTGCCAGCAGTCAGCAGCGGGGCTCTGGAAACACCATATATTTT
D: TRBD1; size: .; V: TRBV7-9; J: TRBJ1-3; CDR3: CASSRVEGARGTIYF; DNA: TGTGCCAGCAGCCGCGTGGAGGGGGCTCGGGGCACCATATATTTT
D: TRBD1; size: .; V: TRBV4-1; J: TRBJ2-5; CDR3: CASSQGDREETQYF; DNA: TGCGCCAGCAGCCAGGGTGACAGGGAAGAGACCCAGTACTTC
D: TRBD1; size: .; V: TRBV5-6; J: TRBJ1-2; CDR3: CASSPGQGYGYTF; DNA: TGTGCCAGCAGCCCGGGACAGGGGTACGGCTACACCTTC
D: .; size: .; V: TRBV27; J: TRBJ2-7; CDR3: CASSLLAISYEQYF; DNA: TGTGCCAGCAGTTTATTGGCCATCTCCTACGAGCAGTACTTC
D: TRBD2; size: few; V: TRBV10-1; J: TRBJ2-1; CDR3: CASSESWGGEQFF; DNA: TGCGCCAGCAGTGAGTCGTGGGGGGGTGAGCAGTTCTTC
D: .; size: .; V: TRBV29-1; J: TRBJ1-1; CDR3: CRRLRRENTEAFF; DNA: TGCAGAAGACTGCGGAGAGAGAACACTGAAGCTTTCTTT
D: .; size: .; V: TRBV3-1/TRBV3-2; J: TRBJ1-2; CDR3: CASSQSGPYGYTF; DNA: TGTGCCAGCAGCCAGTCAGGGCCCTATGGCTACACCTTC
D: TRBD2; size: .; V: TRBV5-4; J: TRBJ2-2; CDR3: CASSLMGLDATGELFF; DNA: TGTGCCAGCAGCTTGATGGGACTAGATGCCACCGGGGAGCTGTTTTTT
D: TRBD2; size: .; V: TRBV20-1; J: TRBJ2-5; CDR3: CSASFTSGGETQYF; DNA: TGCAGTGCTAGTTTTACTAGCGGGGGTGAGACCCAGTACTTC
D: TRBD2; size: many; V: TRBV7-6; J: TRBJ2-1; CDR3: CASSLGGDYNNEQFF; DNA: TGTGCCAGCAGCTTAGGGGGGGACTACAACAATGAGCAGTTCTTC
D: .; size: .; V: TRBV4-1; J: TRBJ2-2; CDR3: CASSQIQGATGELFF; DNA: TGCGCCAGCAGCCAAATACAGGGTGCCACCGGGGAGCTGTTTTTT
D: .; size: .; V: TRBV5-4; J: TRBJ2-7; CDR3: CASSLQGRSYEQYF; DNA: TGTGCCAGCAGCTTGCAGGGTAGATCCTACGAGCAGTACTTC
D: .; size: .; V: TRBV6-5; J: TRBJ2-7; CDR3: CASSPGKGEQYF; DNA: TGTGCCAGCAGTCCAGGGAAGGGCGAGCAGTACTTC
D: TRBD1; size: .; V: TRBV20-1; J: TRBJ2-7; CDR3: CSAQGAGEQYF; DNA: TGCAGTGCTCAGGGGGCGGGTGAGCAGTACTTC
D: .; size: .; V: TRBV6-5; J: TRBJ1-4; CDR3: CASSLTGTAEKLFF; DNA: TGTGCCAGCAGTCTTACAGGGACGGCCGAAAAACTGTTTTTT
D: .; size: .; V: TRBV20-1; J: TRBJ2-7; CDR3: CSASPTESYEQYF; DNA: TGCAGTGCTAGTCCAACCGAGTCCTACGAGCAGTACTTC